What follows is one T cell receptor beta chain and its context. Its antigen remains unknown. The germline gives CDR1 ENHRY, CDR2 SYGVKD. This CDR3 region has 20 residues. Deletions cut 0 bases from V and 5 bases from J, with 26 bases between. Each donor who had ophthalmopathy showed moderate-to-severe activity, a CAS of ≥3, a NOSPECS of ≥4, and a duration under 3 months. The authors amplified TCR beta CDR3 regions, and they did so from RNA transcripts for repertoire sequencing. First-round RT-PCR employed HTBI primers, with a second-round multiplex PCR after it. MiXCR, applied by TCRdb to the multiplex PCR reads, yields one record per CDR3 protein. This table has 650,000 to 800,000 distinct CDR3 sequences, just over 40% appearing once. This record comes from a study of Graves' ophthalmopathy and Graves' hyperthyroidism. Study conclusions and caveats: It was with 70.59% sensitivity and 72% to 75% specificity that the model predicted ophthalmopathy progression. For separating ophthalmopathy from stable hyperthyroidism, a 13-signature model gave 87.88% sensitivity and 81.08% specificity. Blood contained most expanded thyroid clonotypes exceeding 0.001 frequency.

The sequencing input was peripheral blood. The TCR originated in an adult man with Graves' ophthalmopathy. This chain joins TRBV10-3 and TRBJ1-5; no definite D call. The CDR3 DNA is TGTGCCATCAGTGAGTCTGCAGGACTGAACACCGGGGAACCCCATCAGCCCCAGCATTTT. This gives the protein CAISESAGLNTGEPHQPQHF.